This TCR beta chain was observed in a study of T-cell reconstitution after alpha-beta-depleted transplantation in children. This clonotype was found a few times. Using unique molecular identifiers, the investigators prepared the TCRbeta library. MiXCR was run by TCRdb on the PCR reads, yielding one entry per CDR3 protein. The data contain 530,000 or so distinct CDR3 sequences, 27% of them seen just once; the ten biggest clones take up 30% to 40%. The CDR3 contains 16 residues. The germline gives CDR1 LGHNA, CDR2 YNFKEQ. Trimming took 1 base from V and 0 from J; bases not matched to a gene: 3. The source material was PBMCs, sampled before TCRalphabeta/CD19-depleted stem cell transplant. The chain links TRBV4-2 to TRBJ1-3, with 7 positions matching TRBD1. The TCR sequence derives from a boy in the first two years of life with Wiskott-Aldrich syndrome, due to receive a stem cell transplant. CDR3: CASSQAGQLSGNTIYF. The CDR3 region has the DNA TGTGCCAGCAGCCAAGCGGGACAGCTCTCTGGAAACACCATATATTTT.